This T cell receptor (beta chain) appears in the sequencing data of a study of cytomegalovirus exposure and HLA in healthy donors. General study findings and limits: TCR beta V- and J-gene trimming, according to a later analysis, was linked to a missense DCLRE1C variant. Specificity of a few CMV-associated chains for CMV antigens was verified in vitro. For most TCR beta V segments, an earlier analysis put the productive rate at about 90% or about 30% of the time.

As regards this clone: Antigen: not known.

The primer mix had 60 Vbeta and 13 Jbeta primers. Measured with immunoSEQ multiplex PCR; TCRdb has only the in-frame clones, and not every one. This table has 150,000 to 200,000 clones, roughly 77% appearing once. CDR1 SGHTA and CDR2 FQGNSA come from the germline V gene. The V gene lost 4 bases and the J gene lost 3 bases, with 13 bases spanning the gap. The CDR3 sequence is 14 residues long. This sequence was found in a man aged 45-65 years in good health and CMV-seropositive. Sequencing was carried out using PBMCs. The V gene is TRBV7-2, the J gene TRBJ2-7, with D possibly matching TRBD2 (5 bases). DNA for the CDR3: TGTGCCAGCAGCTCCCTGACGGGGTACTACGAGCAGTACTTC. This translates into CASSSLTGYYEQYF. Complete variable domain (other parts from reference TRBV7-2 and TRBJ2-7): GAGVSQSPSNKVTEKGKDVELRCDPISGHTALYWYRQSLGQGLEFLIYFQGNSAPDKSGLPSDRFSAERTGGSVSTLTIQRTQQEDSAVYLCASSSLTGYYEQYFGPGTRLTVT.